The 30 T cell receptor beta chains below come from one sample, sequenced in a study of blood T cell repertoires in COVID-19. This table comes from immunoSEQ multiplex PCR, and its TCRdb copy is limited to in-frame clones, with some not included. The sample has 110,000 to 150,000 clones, more than 70% seen once. Sequenced input: PBMCs or T cells enriched from blood (not recorded which). Receptors originate from a man between 40 and 49 years old with acute COVID-19.

This clone appeared once. The J gene is TRBJ1-4, the V gene TRBV6-5, with 9 bases fitting TRBD1. Germline CDR1 reads MNHEY; CDR2 reads SVGAGI. This CDR3 has 13 amino acids. With 7 bases clipped from V and 8 bases from J, the junction kept 5 bases outside the gene matches. The CDR3 loop reads CASNTGGREKLFF. The DNA for the CDR3 is TGTGCCAGCAATACAGGGGGCAGGGAAAAACTGTTTTTT.

DNA for the CDR3: TGTGCCAGCAGCTTAATCTCAGGGGCCCTGGGGGGCTACACCTTC. Translating it yields CASSLISGALGGYTF. The chain couples TRBV13 to TRBJ1-2; tentatively, D is TRBD1 (6 bases). V dropped 2 bases and J dropped 8 bases, with 18 bases sitting between them. The CDR3 is made up of 15 amino acids. Germline CDR1 and CDR2: PRHDT and FYEKMQ (reference sequence).

The table lists this clone with a few counts. The chain employs TRBV4-1 and TRBJ1-2; D perhaps matches TRBD1 (5 bases). This CDR3 contains 14 residues. Germline V gene sequence: CDR1 MGHRA, CDR2 YSYEKL. Trimming pared 3 bases from V and 4 bases from J, leaving 12 bases between. The CDR3 DNA follows: TGCGCCAGCAGCCACGACAGTAGCTCCTATGGCTACACCTTC. It yields the protein CASSHDSSSYGYTF.

The chain is built from TRBV4-2 and TRBJ2-7, with D uncertain. V was clipped by 4 bases and J by 5 bases, with 15 bases between them. The CDR3 is 14 amino acids. Germline CDR1 is LGHNA and CDR2 is YNFKEQ. The CDR3 region has the DNA TGTGCCAGCAGCCCTCCCCTTTTCGTCGACGAGCAGTACTTC. As protein: CASSPPLFVDEQYF.

This chain connects TRBV11-2 to TRBJ2-2; the D is unclear. V was clipped by 3 bases and J by 7 bases, with 3 bases between them. The CDR3 loop spans 11 amino acids. The V gene's germline CDR1 is SGHAT and CDR2 FQNNGV. CDR3 sequence reads: CASSFGGELFF. Written as DNA, the CDR3 is TGTGCCAGCAGCTTCGGCGGGGAGCTGTTTTTT.

The rearrangement links TRBV10-3 to TRBJ1-3, with a tentative D call TRBD1 (5 bases). Germline V gene data show CDR1 as ENHRY and CDR2 as SYGVKD. Deletions cut 0 bases from V and 2 bases from J, with 11 bases between. The length of the CDR3 is 16 residues. The CDR3 sequence is CAISESGDRAGNTIYF. CDR3 DNA: TGTGCCATCAGTGAGTCGGGTGACAGAGCTGGAAACACCATATATTTT.

This chain connects TRBV28 to TRBJ1-5, with a weak D call TRBD1 (6 bases). CDR1 is MDHEN and CDR2 is SYDVKM in the germline V gene. The V end lost 7 bases, the J end lost 4 bases, and 14 bases lay between the germline ends. The CDR3 is made up of 14 amino acids. CDR3 residues: CASKKWQGNQPQHF. The DNA of the CDR3 is TGTGCCAGCAAGAAGTGGCAGGGGAATCAGCCCCAGCATTTT.

J is TRBJ2-2 and V is TRBV7-8, with D perhaps TRBD2 (6 bases). Germline V gene lookup returns CDR1 SGHVS and CDR2 FQNEAQ. The CDR3 loop spans 15 amino acids. V gave up 5 bases and J gave up 3 bases, with 13 bases separating them. This chain's CDR3 is CASSIPLAYTGELFF. CDR3 sequence (DNA): TGTGCCAGCAGCATCCCACTAGCATACACCGGGGAGCTGTTTTTT.

V is TRBV12-3 or TRBV12-4 and J is TRBJ2-7; D perhaps matches TRBD2 (5 bases). The V and J ends lost 5 bases and 4 bases respectively, with 12 bases between them. The CDR3 sequence is 13 residues long. CDR3 sequence reads: CASSRGGVYEQYF. As DNA, the CDR3 is TGTGCCAGCAGTCGGGGTGGGGTATACGAGCAGTACTTC.

The chain combines TRBV18 with TRBJ2-7; the match to TRBD2 covers 8 bases. Trimming cost V 0 bases and J 8 bases; bases outside gene matches: 9. The CDR3 is 15 residues long. The germline CDR1 and CDR2 sequences are KGHSH and LQKENI. The CDR3 DNA sequence: TGTGCCAGCTCACCACCCTCGGGGGGGCTGCTTCAGCAGTACTTC. Translated: CASSPPSGGLLQQYF.

The chain recombines TRBV5-6 with TRBJ2-7, with 8 bases identical to TRBD1. With V trimmed by 3 bases and J by 9 bases, 8 bases remained unmatched. Germline CDR1 reads SGHDT; CDR2 reads YYEEEE. The CDR3 consists of 13 residues. This CDR3 is CASSWTGRRGQYF. CDR3 DNA: TGTGCCAGCAGCTGGACAGGGAGAAGGGGGCAGTACTTC.

This chain joins TRBV27 and TRBJ2-4; TRBD2 aligns across 12 bases. Germline V lookup: CDR1 MNHEY, CDR2 SMNVEV (reference sequence). CDR3 length equals 15 residues. The junction had 2 bases not matched to a gene; V was cut back by 4 bases and J by 4 bases. The chain's CDR3 is CASSSSGRAKNIQYF. Written as DNA, the CDR3 is TGTGCCAGCAGTTCTAGCGGGAGGGCGAAAAACATTCAGTACTTC.

The rearrangement links TRBV28 to TRBJ1-5; D remains unclear. CDR3 length: 13 residues. Per the germline V gene, CDR1 is MDHEN and CDR2 is SYDVKM. V lost 1 base, J lost 2 bases, and 3 bases lay in between. CDR3 sequence: CASSLSGNQPQHF. CDR3 DNA sequence: TGTGCCAGCAGTTTATCCGGCAATCAGCCCCAGCATTTT.

This chain connects TRBV27 to TRBJ1-6, with 7 bases identical to TRBD1. V was pared by 0 bases and J by 7 bases, with 6 bases of the junction left unmatched. Germline loops: CDR1 MNHEY, CDR2 SMNVEV (reference sequence). This CDR3 has 16 amino acids. CDR3 amino acids: CASSLSTGQLNSPLHF. The CDR3 DNA reads TGTGCCAGCAGTTTATCGACGGGACAGCTCAATTCACCCCTCCACTTT.

The V and J genes are TRBV9 and TRBJ1-6; 7 positions match TRBD1. CDR1 and CDR2 from the germline V gene are SGDLS and YYNGEE. The CDR3 sequence is 15 residues long. After removal of 0 bases from V and 7 bases from J, the junction contained 4 bases not matched to a gene. The CDR3 region has the DNA TGTGCCAGCAGCGTAGGGTCAGGGGGGAATTCACCCCTCCACTTT. Residues: CASSVGSGGNSPLHF.

In regard to this clone: An end of the junction does not agree with germline; a read error may underlie this. The identical CDR3 is also encoded by other nucleotide sequences in the sample. The chain recombines TRBV7-9 with TRBJ2-3, with TRBD1 matching 9 bases. Germline V gene sequence: CDR1 SEHNR, CDR2 FQNEAQ (reference sequence). The CDR3 contains 16 residues. The CDR3 DNA reads TGTGCCAGCAGCCTAGCGGACAGGGGAGAGACAGATACGCAGTATTTT. Amino acid sequence: CASSLADRGETDTQYF.

CDR3 residues: CAWKPQVPGELFF. The CDR3 bases are TGTGCCTGGAAGCCCCAGGTTCCCGGGGAGCTGTTTTTT. The V call is TRBV30, the J call TRBJ2-2; unclear D gene. The CDR3 spans 13 residues. Germline V gives CDR1 GTSNPN, CDR2 SVGIG (reference sequence). Trimming removed 4 bases at V and 6 bases at J, with 12 bases between. The full variable domain, with the rest looked up from reference TRBV30 and TRBJ2-2, is SQTIHQWPATLVQPVGSPLSLECTVEGTSNPNLYWYRQAAGRGLQLLFYSVGIGQISSEVPQNLSASRPQDRQFILSSKKLLLSDSGFYLCAWKPQVPGELFFGEGSRLTVL.

V gene TRBV7-2 combines with J gene TRBJ2-2, with D unresolved. CDR1 SGHTA and CDR2 FQGNSA come from the germline V gene. This CDR3 has 15 amino acids. Trimming removed 5 bases from V and 4 bases from J, with 14 bases in between. CDR3 nucleotides: TGTGCCAGCAGCGTACAAACTTCGGGCACCGGGGAGCTGTTTTTT. This gives the protein CASSVQTSGTGELFF.

The V call is TRBV2, the J call TRBJ2-7; TRBD1 matches at 10 bases. V shed 3 bases and J 3 bases; nucleotides not matched to a gene: 2. CDR1 and CDR2 from the germline V gene are SNHLY and FYNNEI. The CDR3 totals 14 residues. The CDR3 loop reads CASSDGTGDYEQYF. The CDR3 coding sequence is TGTGCCAGCAGTGACGGGACAGGGGACTACGAGCAGTACTTC.

This rearrangement joins TRBV5-1 to TRBJ1-6, with D perhaps TRBD1 (5 bases). The CDR3 has 15 amino acids. The germline V gene has CDR1 SGHRS and CDR2 YFSETQ. The V end was cut by 1 base, the J end by 8 bases, with 13 bases between. CDR3 in amino acids: CASSLTGSEDSPLHF. The CDR3 bases are TGCGCCAGCAGCTTGACAGGCTCCGAGGATTCACCCCTCCACTTT.

This chain connects TRBV10-3 to TRBJ2-7; a possible D gene is TRBD2 (5 bases). The V gene's germline CDR1 is ENHRY and CDR2 SYGVKD. The CDR3 is 13 amino acids. Trimming took off 6 bases at V and 3 bases at J, with 12 bases between the two ends. The CDR3 coding sequence is TGTGCCATCAGGAACAGCGGAGACTACGAGCAGTACTTC. Its translation is CAIRNSGDYEQYF.

The sample holds a few counts of this clone. CDR3: CASSPLAGSVGTDTQYF. The CDR3, as DNA: TGTGCCAGCAGTCCCCTAGCGGGGTCAGTCGGTACAGATACGCAGTATTTT. The chain has TRBV6-2 or TRBV6-3 and TRBJ2-3; 9 nucleotides align to TRBD2. CDR1 MNHEY and CDR2 SVGEGT come from the germline V gene. This CDR3 has 17 amino acids. V was clipped by 5 bases and J by 3 bases; unmatched bases: 12.

This clone has just a few counts. The rearrangement joins TRBV27 to TRBJ1-2; no firm D call. Between the trimmed V and J ends, which lost 2 bases and 0 bases, there was a span of 7 bases. The germline V gene has CDR1 MNHEY and CDR2 SMNVEV (reference sequence). This CDR3 has 14 amino acids. The CDR3 DNA is TGTGCCAGCAGTTTAGAGGATCCTAACTATGGCTACACCTTC. Its protein product is CASSLEDPNYGYTF.

The chain combines TRBV4-1 with TRBJ2-2; 8 bases align to TRBD2. In germline, CDR1 is MGHRA, CDR2 YSYEKL. The CDR3 totals 16 residues. V lost 1 base, J lost 4 bases, and 5 bases stayed unmatched. The CDR3 DNA sequence: TGCGCCAGCAGCCAAGGGGCGGGGGGTGTCACCGGGGAGCTGTTTTTT. It is translated as CASSQGAGGVTGELFF.

The chain is built from TRBV5-6 and TRBJ2-7; 8 nucleotides agree with TRBD1. The CDR3 is 15 amino acids. Germline lookup yields CDR1 SGHDT and CDR2 YYEEEE. J was trimmed by 3 bases and V by 4 bases; bases with no gene match: 9. CDR3 amino acids: CASSGPGQGLYEQYF. The CDR3 region has the DNA TGTGCCAGCAGCGGACCCGGACAGGGTCTCTACGAGCAGTACTTC. Full variable domain (missing parts from reference TRBV5-6 and TRBJ2-7): DAGVTQSPTHLIKTRGQQVTLRCSPKSGHDTVSWYQQALGQGPQFIFQYYEEEERQRGNFPDRFSGHQFPNYSSELNVNALLLGDSALYLCASSGPGQGLYEQYFGPGTRLTVT.

This rearrangement joins TRBV5-1 to TRBJ2-1, with TRBD1 matching 8 bases. This CDR3 contains 15 residues. CDR1 is SGHRS and CDR2 is YFSETQ in the germline V gene. V lost 3 bases to trimming and J lost 4 bases; unmatched junction nucleotides: 6. The CDR3 DNA sequence: TGCGCCAGCAGCTCAGACAGGGGAAATTACAATGAGCAGTTCTTC. Its translation is CASSSDRGNYNEQFF.

The V gene is TRBV30, the J gene TRBJ2-3, with D possibly TRBD1 on 6 matching bases. Germline V lookup: CDR1 GTSNPN, CDR2 SVGIG (reference sequence). The V end was cut by 0 bases, the J end by 4 bases, with 8 bases between. The CDR3 has 13 residues. The DNA of the CDR3 is TGTGCCTGGAGTGTACAGGGTGCAGATACGCAGTATTTT. This gives the protein CAWSVQGADTQYF.

By frequency in the sample, this clone is medium-sized. V is TRBV6-5 and J is TRBJ1-5, with D tentatively TRBD1 (5 bases). Trimming cost V 6 bases and J 1 base, with 13 bases left between them. Germline V gene data show CDR1 as MNHEY and CDR2 as SVGAGI. The CDR3 covers 15 residues. This CDR3 reads CASSPRRGSNQPQHF. The CDR3 DNA is TGTGCCAGCAGCCCGAGAAGGGGAAGCAATCAGCCCCAGCATTTT.

The chain is built from TRBV3-1 (or the pseudogene TRBV3-2) and TRBJ2-1; D might be TRBD2 (6 bases). CDR3 length: 15 amino acids. Germline CDR1 is LGHDT and CDR2 is YNNKEL (reference sequence). The V end was cut by 4 bases, the J end by 8 bases, with 18 bases between. The CDR3: CASSLLTSTAYEQFF. Here the CDR3 DNA reads TGTGCCAGCAGCCTTCTGACTAGTACGGCCTATGAGCAGTTCTTC.

V gene TRBV5-6 combines with J gene TRBJ1-1, with D possibly being TRBD1 (5 bases). This CDR3 is built from 13 residues. Trimming removed 6 bases at V and 5 bases at J, with 14 bases between. Germline CDR1 is SGHDT and CDR2 is YYEEEE. Written as DNA, the CDR3 is TGTGCCAGCACGCTAATCGGGGGGACTGAAGCTTTCTTT. Translation: CASTLIGGTEAFF.